This T cell receptor beta chain was documented in a study of read filtering for tumor transcriptome and immune sequencing (dated by TCRdb to about 2020). Regarding the research as a whole: The cohort consisted of approximately 17 male and 14 female patients, with a mean age of about 66 years and an age range of about 47 to 90. By revised international staging, about 8 patients were R-ISS I, roughly 17 were R-ISS II and 7 were R-ISS III. Whole-transcriptome libraries were prepared with the TruSeq RNA Access Library Prep Kit after DNase treatment. Per sample, about 4.05 to 10.27 million TCR-region mapped reads were obtained with IR-seq, compared with only about 85 to 1,400 with RNA-seq. Using the same bone marrow samples, the study compared TCR repertoires obtained by targeted immune repertoire sequencing with those obtained by bulk whole-transcriptome sequencing. One of the main goals was to work out a read-filtering strategy for immune repertoire data, in particular whether clonotypes backed by only a single read should be removed. General findings and caveats noted by the study authors: IR-seq captured clonotypes at much higher depth and more reliably than RNA-seq, and smaller IR-seq throughput sufficed to identify most shared clonotypes. Single-read clonotypes made up 80% to 85% of clonotypes but about 3.2% of total reads in IR-seq, and over 60% of clonotypes and about 45% of reads in RNA-seq. The correlation between IR-seq and RNA-seq shared clonotype proportions was increased by removal of single-read clonotypes. The sorted CD138-negative fraction was not purified T cells but a mixed bone marrow immune population.

This clonotype was counted a few times. There is no known antigen for this receptor. This sequence may be a read error, since a much larger clone differs from it by one base. CDR3 length: 14 amino acids, cysteine to phenylalanine. The sequence is cut down to CDR3 DNA, 42 bases in frame from base 1. Looking up the germline V gene yields CDR1 SQVTM and CDR2 ANQGSEA. The Immunoverse kit was used to build TCR libraries from roughly 0.4 ug RNA, with molecular barcoded adaptors covering alpha/delta and beta/gamma chains. The same RNA used for transcriptome sequencing was used for TCR library preparation. An Illumina HiSeq 4000 with 2 x 150 cycles was used to sequence the TCR libraries. On the authors' methods: MiXCR aligned TCR reads to human V, D, J and C references and assembled the aligned reads into CDR3 clonotypes, with quality filtering and error correction included. Clonotype counts and gene usage diversity were analyzed with the tcR package in R. For inspection of raw mapping reads, RNA-seq reads were mapped by STAR aligner version 2.5.3a onto GRCh37 of the human genome. IR-seq fastq files were randomly downsampled with Seqtk 1.3 to test the effect of sequencing depth on detected clonotypes. The public reads were run again by TCRdb, first through fastp at Q25 and then through MiXCR, and only productive beta chains were kept. For every CDR3 protein sequence, its rows merge into one entry that carries the most common genes and DNA. The V and J calls were not made by the authors but by TCRdb's processing. Within this sample are 100,000 to 150,000 distinct CDR3 sequences, with around 13% of them counted one time only. Around 8.3% of the sample is held by the ten biggest clonotypes.

Each patient had bone marrow sampled at the time of active disease. Ficoll-Hypaque density gradient centrifugation was used to isolate bone marrow mononuclear cells. Myeloma plasma cells were removed and CD138-negative cells were obtained by negative selection following labeling with CD138 magnetic microbeads on a MACS separator. Flow cytometry with CD138 antibodies on an Attune NxT was used to check how pure the isolated cells were. TRIzol reagent was used to extract total RNA, which was then quantified with a NanoDrop spectrophotometer. Paired RNA-seq and IR-seq were performed on the CD138-negative bone marrow sample of each patient.

Sequencing input: a population of CD138-negative cells sorted from bone marrow. Sample cell subset or site, as interpreted from the label and publication: bone marrow mononuclear cells depleted of CD138+ plasma/myeloma cells by negative magnetic selection. The V gene is TRBV29-1 and the J gene is TRBJ2-7, with TRBD1 matching 7 junction bases. This clonotype originated in a donor at least 40 years old with multiple myeloma. The nucleotide sequence is TGCAACGCCGAATTCCGGGACAGCTCCTACGAGCAGTACTTC. It specifies CNAEFRDSSYEQYF.